This T cell receptor beta chain was sequenced in a study of T cell responses to AZD1222 COVID-19 vaccine. Study conclusions and caveats: Without day 14 samples, only post-peak T cell repertoires were studied. Clonal diversity may have been underestimated, and the donors were mostly white British, with more females than males. Nearly half of unique spike-specific TCRs reportedly avoided B.1.351 and B.1.1.7 mutated regions.

V gave up 5 bases and J gave up 6 bases, with 11 bases separating them. Germline values: CDR1 SEHNR, CDR2 FQNEAQ (reference sequence). The CDR3 has 12 residues. The method was immunoSEQ multiplex PCR; TCRdb's version includes in-frame clones alone and lacks a portion of them. Of approximately 100,000 clones in the sample, just over 90% were seen once. With regard to this clone: Its antigen is currently unknown.

This receptor was obtained from an adult in good health. The sample here was peripheral blood, taken on day 0 of AZD1222 vaccination. This chain uses TRBV7-9 with TRBJ2-7; D is unclear. The CDR3 DNA follows: TGTGCCAGCAGCCATTTCGATACCGAGCAGTACTTC. It translates to CASSHFDTEQYF.